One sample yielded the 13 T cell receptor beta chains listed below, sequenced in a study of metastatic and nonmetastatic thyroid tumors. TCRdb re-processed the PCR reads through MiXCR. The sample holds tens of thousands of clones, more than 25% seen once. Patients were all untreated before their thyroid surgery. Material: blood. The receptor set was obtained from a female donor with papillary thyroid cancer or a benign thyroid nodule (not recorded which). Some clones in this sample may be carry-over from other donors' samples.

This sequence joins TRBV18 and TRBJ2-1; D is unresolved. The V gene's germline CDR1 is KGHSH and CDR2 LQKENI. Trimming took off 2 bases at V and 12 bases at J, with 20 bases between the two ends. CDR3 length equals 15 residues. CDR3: CASSPWLSDQDGQFF. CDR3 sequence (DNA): TGTGCCAGCTCACCATGGTTGTCAGACCAAGACGGGCAGTTCTTC. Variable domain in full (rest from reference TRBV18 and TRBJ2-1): NAGVMQNPRHLVRRRGQEARLRCSPMKGHSHVYWYRQLPEEGLKFMVYLQKENIIDESGMPKERFSAEFPKEGPSILRIQQVVRGDSAAYFCASSPWLSDQDGQFFGPGTRLTVL.

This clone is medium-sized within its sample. Here the CDR3 DNA reads TGTGCCAGCAGTGAGACCGGGACAGCTTACAATGAGCAGTTCTTC. Its protein product is CASSETGTAYNEQFF. The chain recombines TRBV2 with TRBJ2-1; TRBD1 agrees at 7 bases. This CDR3 spans 15 amino acids. From germline, CDR1 is SNHLY and CDR2 FYNNEI. V shed 3 bases and J 4 bases; nucleotides not matched to a gene: 6.

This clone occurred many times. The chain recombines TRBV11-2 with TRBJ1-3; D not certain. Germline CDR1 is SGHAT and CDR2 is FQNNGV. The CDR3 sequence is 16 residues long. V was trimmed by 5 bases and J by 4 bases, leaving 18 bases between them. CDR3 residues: CASSPWMRQRGNTIYF. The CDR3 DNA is TGTGCCAGCAGCCCCTGGATGAGGCAGAGGGGAAACACCATATATTTT.

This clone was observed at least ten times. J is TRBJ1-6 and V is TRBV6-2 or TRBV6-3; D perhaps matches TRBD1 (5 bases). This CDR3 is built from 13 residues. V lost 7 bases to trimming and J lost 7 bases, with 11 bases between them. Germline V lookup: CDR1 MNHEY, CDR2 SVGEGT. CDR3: CASTGTKNSPLHF. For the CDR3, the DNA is TGTGCCAGCACCGGGACGAAGAATTCACCCCTCCACTTT.

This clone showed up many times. CDR3 bases: TGCAGCGATTTTGACAGTGGCTATGGCTACACCTTC. Translating gives CSDFDSGYGYTF. This chain links TRBV29-1 with TRBJ1-2, with D perhaps matching TRBD1 (5 bases). The CDR3 contains 12 residues. Germline values: CDR1 SQVTM, CDR2 ANQGSEA. Trimming stripped 7 bases from V and 4 bases from J, with 13 bases between.

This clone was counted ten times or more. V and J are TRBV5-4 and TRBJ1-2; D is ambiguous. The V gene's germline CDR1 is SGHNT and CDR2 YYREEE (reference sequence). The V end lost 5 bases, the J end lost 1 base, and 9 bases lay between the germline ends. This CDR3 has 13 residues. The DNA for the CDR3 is TGTGCCAGCAGACCCGAAAGTAACTATGGCTACACCTTC. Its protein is CASRPESNYGYTF.

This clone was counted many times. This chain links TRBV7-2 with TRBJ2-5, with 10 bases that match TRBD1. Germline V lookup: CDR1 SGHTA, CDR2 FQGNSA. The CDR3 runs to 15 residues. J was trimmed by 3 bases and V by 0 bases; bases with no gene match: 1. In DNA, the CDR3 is TGTGCCAGCAGCTTAGCCGGGACAGGGGAAGAGACCCAGTACTTC. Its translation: CASSLAGTGEETQYF. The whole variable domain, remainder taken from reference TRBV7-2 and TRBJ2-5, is GAGVSQSPSNKVTEKGKDVELRCDPISGHTALYWYRQSLGQGLEFLIYFQGNSAPDKSGLPSDRFSAERTGGSVSTLTIQRTQQEDSAVYLCASSLAGTGEETQYFGPGTRLLVL.

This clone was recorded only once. CDR3 coding DNA: TGTGCCAGCAGTGAATTTGGGACTAGCGTTGGGAATGAGCAGTTCTTC. Protein sequence: CASSEFGTSVGNEQFF. This chain joins TRBV2 and TRBJ2-1; TRBD2 matches at 10 bases. CDR1 is SNHLY and CDR2 is FYNNEI in the germline V gene. This CDR3 has 16 residues. Trimming cost V 2 bases and J 7 bases; bases outside gene matches: 8.

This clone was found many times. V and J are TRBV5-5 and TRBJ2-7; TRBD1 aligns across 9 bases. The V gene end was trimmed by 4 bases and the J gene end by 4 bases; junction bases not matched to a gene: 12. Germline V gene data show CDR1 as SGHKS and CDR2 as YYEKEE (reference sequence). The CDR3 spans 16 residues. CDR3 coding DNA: TGTGCCAGCAGCAATAACCTCCGGGACAGGGAATACGAGCAGTACTTC. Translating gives CASSNNLRDREYEQYF.

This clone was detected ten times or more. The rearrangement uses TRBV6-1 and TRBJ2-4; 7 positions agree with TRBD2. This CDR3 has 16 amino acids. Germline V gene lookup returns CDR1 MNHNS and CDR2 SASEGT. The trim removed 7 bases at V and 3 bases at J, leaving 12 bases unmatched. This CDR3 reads CASILDGRADKNIQYF. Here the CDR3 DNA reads TGTGCCAGCATCTTGGATGGGAGGGCCGACAAAAACATTCAGTACTTC.

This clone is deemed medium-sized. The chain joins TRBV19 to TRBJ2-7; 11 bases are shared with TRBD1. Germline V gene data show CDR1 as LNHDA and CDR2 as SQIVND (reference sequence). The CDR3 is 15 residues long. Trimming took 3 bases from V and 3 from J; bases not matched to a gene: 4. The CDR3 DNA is TGTGCCAGTAGTATCCCGGGACAGGGGGGCTACGAGCAGTACTTC. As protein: CASSIPGQGGYEQYF.

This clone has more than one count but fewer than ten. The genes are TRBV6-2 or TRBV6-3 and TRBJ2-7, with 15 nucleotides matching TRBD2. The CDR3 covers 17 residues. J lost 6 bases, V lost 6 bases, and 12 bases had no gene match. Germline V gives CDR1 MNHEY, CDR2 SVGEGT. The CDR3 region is CASSLQGLAGGVAEQYF. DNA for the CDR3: TGTGCCAGCAGCCTCCAGGGACTAGCGGGAGGCGTCGCCGAGCAGTACTTC.

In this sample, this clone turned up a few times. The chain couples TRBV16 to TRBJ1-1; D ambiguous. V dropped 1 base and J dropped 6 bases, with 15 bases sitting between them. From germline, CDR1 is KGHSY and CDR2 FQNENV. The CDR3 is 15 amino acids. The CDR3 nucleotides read TGTGCCAGCAGCCAATATAAGAGTTCGAAATCTGAAGCTTTCTTT. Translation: CASSQYKSSKSEAFF.